Below are 31 T cell receptor beta chains sequenced from a single sample in a study of CD8+CD57+ T cells in acquired aplastic anemia (dated by TCRdb to 2017 to 2018). Instrument on record: Illumina HiSeq 2000. Genomic DNA was used as template for profiling of TCR beta VDJ combinations and CDR3 sequences. TCRdb applied fastp at Q25 and MiXCR to the public reads, then kept only in-frame beta chains. Each CDR3 protein gets just one entry, which takes the most common genes and DNA from the rows behind it. This sample has 150,000 to 200,000 distinct CDR3 sequences in its table, and roughly 40% of those were observed once. The ten largest clonotypes hold 1.1% of the sample. The sample was sorted CD4+, CD8+, or CD8+CD57+ T cells (not recorded which) from PBMCs. The origin of the receptors is a human donor in good health.

About this clonotype itself: A clone one base away is much larger, so this may be a read error. The chain has TRBV5-1 and TRBJ1-2, with 10 positions matching TRBD1. Germline V gene sequence: CDR1 SGHRS, CDR2 YFSETQ. This CDR3 has 15 residues. As DNA, the CDR3 is TGCGTCAGCAGCCCAGGACAGGGGGAGAGGGATGGCTACACCTTC. It codes for CVSSPGQGERDGYTF.

The sample holds a few counts of this clonotype. The CDR3 DNA follows: TGTGCCAGCAGCGGTTGGGGCCCCTACGAGCAGTACTTC. Its translation: CASSGWGPYEQYF. The V and J genes are TRBV7-8 and TRBJ2-7; the D gene is possibly TRBD1 (5 bases). V was trimmed by 5 bases and J by 2 bases, leaving 10 bases between them. The CDR3 has 13 amino acids. Germline lookup yields CDR1 SGHVS and CDR2 FQNEAQ.

In the case of this clonotype: Being one base from a much bigger clone, this may be a read error. The V call is TRBV25-1, the J call TRBJ2-7; no clear D. The CDR3 runs 15 residues. CDR1 and CDR2 (germline): MGHDK, SYGVNS. For the CDR3, the DNA is TGTGCCAGCAGTTTTGGGGTGTCGAGCTCCTACGAGCAGCACTTC. Its protein is CASSFGVSSSYEQHF.

The chain has TRBV18 and TRBJ2-1; the D call may be TRBD1 or TRBD2 (5 bases each). The CDR3 spans 14 residues. Germline V gene lookup returns CDR1 KGHSH and CDR2 LQKENI. V gave up 2 bases and J gave up 13 bases, with 18 bases separating them. The CDR3 coding sequence is TGTGCCAGCTCACCATTTGGTTTAGGGGAGACCCAGTTCTTC. Protein sequence: CASSPFGLGETQFF.

This clonotype was observed a handful of times. The chain couples TRBV2 to TRBJ2-1, with a tentative D call TRBD2 (6 bases). CDR1 is SNHLY and CDR2 is FYNNEI in the germline V gene. CDR3 length: 13 residues. Trimming removed 6 bases from V and 4 bases from J, with 10 bases in between. The CDR3 region is CASRGDSYNEQFF. In DNA, the CDR3 is TGTGCCAGCAGGGGGGACTCGTACAATGAGCAGTTCTTC.

This sequence joins TRBV9 and TRBJ2-3, with D unclear. Germline V gene data show CDR1 as SGDLS and CDR2 as YYNGEE. The ends were cut back, 2 bases at V and 2 bases at J, with 9 bases in the middle. The CDR3 covers 14 residues. In DNA, the CDR3 is TGTGCCAGCAGCGTCCTACCAGACACAGATACGCAGTATTTT. It codes for CASSVLPDTDTQYF. Drawing the rest from reference TRBV9 and TRBJ2-3, the complete variable domain is DSGVTQTPKHLITATGQRVTLRCSPRSGDLSVYWYQQSLDQGLQFLIQYYNGEERAKGNILERFSAQQFPDLHSELNLSSLELGDSALYFCASSVLPDTDTQYFGPGTRLTVL.

In regard to this clonotype: Its ends do not fully match the called genes, so a read error is possible. The V gene is TRBV19, the J gene TRBJ1-6, with unresolved D. The length of the CDR3 is 15 residues. Looked up from germline, CDR1 is LNHDA and CDR2 is SQIVND (reference sequence). CDR3 sequence reads: CAGSMSEGPLSPLHF. The DNA of the CDR3 is TGTGCCGGTAGTATGAGTGAGGGTCCCCTCTCACCCCTCCACTTT. Variable domain in full (rest from reference TRBV19 and TRBJ1-6): DGGITQSPKYLFRKEGQNVTLSCEQNLNHDAMYWYRQDPGQGLRLIYYSQIVNDFQKGDIAEGYSVSREKKESFPLTVTSAQKNPTAFYLCAGSMSEGPLSPLHFGNGTRLTVT.

This clonotype was recorded many times. The chain employs TRBV5-6 and TRBJ2-1, with 13 nucleotides matching TRBD2. This CDR3 is 14 amino acids long. V lost 6 bases, J lost 12 bases, and 9 bases stayed unmatched. Germline V gene sequence: CDR1 SGHDT, CDR2 YYEEEE. CDR3: CASTLPGLAGSQFF. In nucleotides, the CDR3 is TGTGCCAGCACCCTACCGGGACTAGCGGGGTCGCAGTTCTTC.

The V call is TRBV20-1, the J call TRBJ2-7; tentative D call: TRBD1 (6 bases). CDR3 length equals 16 residues. The germline CDR1 and CDR2 sequences are DFQATT and SNEGSKA (reference sequence). Trimming took 0 bases from V and 0 from J, leaving 15 bases between them. CDR3 in DNA: TGCAGTGCTAGAGATCTCAGGGGCACGAGCTCCTACGAGCAGTACTTC. Its protein product is CSARDLRGTSSYEQYF.

J is TRBJ2-7 and V is TRBV29-1; 10 bases are a match to TRBD1. CDR1 is SQVTM, CDR2 ANQGSEA, per germline. The CDR3 is 15 residues long. V gave up 4 bases and J gave up 2 bases; unmatched junction bases: 8. The CDR3 is CSVVNGTGEAYEQYF. The CDR3 coding sequence is TGCAGCGTTGTTAACGGGACAGGGGAAGCCTACGAGCAGTACTTC.

Many counts were recorded for this clonotype. This rearrangement joins TRBV6-6 to TRBJ1-5; 7 bases are a match to TRBD1. V dropped 11 bases and J dropped 4; count of bases not matched to a gene: 5. The CDR3 extends over 12 amino acids. In germline, CDR1 is MNHNY, CDR2 SVGAGI (reference sequence). The CDR3 DNA is TGTGCCTCAGGGGGGCCTAATCAGCCCCAGCATTTT. Translated: CASGGPNQPQHF.

V is TRBV7-2 and J is TRBJ1-1; D remains unclear. V gave up 5 bases and J gave up 5 bases, with 9 bases separating them. The CDR3 is 12 amino acids. Germline V lookup: CDR1 SGHTA, CDR2 FQGNSA. As DNA, the CDR3 is TGTGCCAGCAGCCCTGTACGGACTGAAGCTTTCTTT. Amino acids: CASSPVRTEAFF.

This clonotype came up many times. This chain uses TRBV19 with TRBJ1-3; perhaps TRBD1 as D (5 bases). Germline CDR1 and CDR2: LNHDA and SQIVND (reference sequence). CDR3 length equals 15 residues. Trimming took 6 bases from V and 0 from J, leaving 12 bases between them. Here the CDR3 DNA reads TGTGCCAGTAGGGGACGGCTGCACTCTGGAAACACCATATATTTT. As protein: CASRGRLHSGNTIYF.

This clonotype was picked up many times. In nucleotides, the CDR3 is TGCAGTGCTAGGGTGAGCGGGAGGAACACCGGGGAGCTGTTTTTT. Its translation: CSARVSGRNTGELFF. V usage is TRBV20-1 and J usage is TRBJ2-2; TRBD2 matches 8 bases. V lost 3 bases and J lost 1; bases outside the gene matches: 4. The germline CDR1 and CDR2 sequences are DFQATT and SNEGSKA (reference sequence). The CDR3 is 15 residues long.

This clonotype was seen ten or more times. The chain carries TRBV7-2 and TRBJ2-7, with 9 bases fitting TRBD1. The CDR3 spans 15 residues. From germline, CDR1 is SGHTA and CDR2 FQGNSA. The V gene end was trimmed by 4 bases and the J gene end by 1 base; junction bases not matched to a gene: 5. The chain's CDR3 is CASSSGQGLSYEQYF. The CDR3 DNA sequence: TGTGCCAGCAGCTCCGGACAGGGGTTGTCCTACGAGCAGTACTTC.

This clonotype appeared many times. The chain links TRBV5-1 to TRBJ2-5; D is uncertain. Germline loops: CDR1 SGHRS, CDR2 YFSETQ. Trimming took off 4 bases at V and 10 bases at J, with 11 bases between the two ends. The CDR3 spans 11 residues. In DNA form, the CDR3 reads TGCGCCAGCAGCGAGGACGTCAGCCAGTACTTC. This encodes CASSEDVSQYF. The variable domain in full, completed from reference TRBV5-1 and TRBJ2-5, reads KAGVTQTPRYLIKTRGQQVTLSCSPISGHRSVSWYQQTPGQGLQFLFEYFSETQRNKGNFPGRFSGRQFSNSRSEMNVSTLELGDSALYLCASSEDVSQYFGPGTRLLVL.

CDR3 nucleotides: TGCAGCGTTGGGGACAATTGGGAGGGCGAGCAGTACTTC. Translation gives CSVGDNWEGEQYF. J is TRBJ2-7 and V is TRBV29-1; TRBD2 is a possible D gene (7 bases). The CDR3 spans 13 residues. Trimming took off 4 bases at V and 6 bases at J, with 16 bases between the two ends. CDR1 is SQVTM and CDR2 is ANQGSEA in the germline V gene.

In this sample, this clonotype turned up a few times. This rearrangement joins TRBV15 to TRBJ1-6; maybe TRBD1 (5 bases). Between the trimmed V and J ends, which lost 5 bases and 11 bases, there was a span of 16 bases. The CDR3 runs to 14 residues. Germline CDR1 LNHNV, CDR2 YYDKDF (reference sequence). The CDR3 DNA sequence: TGTGCCACCAGCGGGGGACGGGGACGGACACCCCTCCACTTT. Translating gives CATSGGRGRTPLHF.

This clonotype was seen many times. The rearrangement links TRBV29-1 to TRBJ1-1; 8 bases line up with TRBD1. V dropped 7 bases and J dropped 1; count of bases not matched to a gene: 8. Germline V gene sequence: CDR1 SQVTM, CDR2 ANQGSEA. The CDR3 spans 14 residues. CDR3 sequence: CSARTGTGNTEAFF. Written as DNA, the CDR3 is TGCAGCGCCAGAACCGGGACAGGGAACACTGAAGCTTTCTTT.

This chain joins TRBV7-8 and TRBJ2-5; D unresolved. V was cut by 1 base and J by 0 bases, with 0 bases left in between. From germline, CDR1 is SGHVS and CDR2 FQNEAQ. The CDR3 totals 12 residues. The CDR3 DNA sequence: TGTGCCAGCAGCTTAGACCAAGAGACCCAGTACTTC. It encodes CASSLDQETQYF.

This rearrangement joins TRBV7-3 to TRBJ2-5, with D possibly being TRBD2 (7 bases). CDR3 length equals 15 residues. The V gene lost 1 base and the J gene lost 5 bases, with 14 bases spanning the gap. Germline V lookup: CDR1 SGHTA, CDR2 FQGTGA. CDR3 loop: CASSLSGGALETQYF. In DNA, the CDR3 is TGTGCCAGCAGCTTAAGTGGGGGGGCGCTTGAGACCCAGTACTTC.

CDR3 protein: CSVAANTGELFF. The CDR3 nucleotides are TGCAGCGTAGCCGCGAACACCGGGGAGCTGTTTTTT. This sequence joins TRBV29-1 and TRBJ2-2; no definite D call. V dropped 6 bases and J dropped 0 bases, with 5 bases sitting between them. Germline loops: CDR1 SQVTM, CDR2 ANQGSEA. The CDR3 runs 12 residues.

DNA of the CDR3: TGTGCCAGCAGTGAATTTGACAGAACGAACACTGAAGCTTTCTTT. As protein: CASSEFDRTNTEAFF. The chain combines TRBV25-1 with TRBJ1-1; a possible D gene is TRBD1 (5 bases). This CDR3 comprises 15 residues. With 1 base removed from V and 1 base from J, the gap between germline ends came to 10 bases. Per the germline V gene, CDR1 is MGHDK and CDR2 is SYGVNS.

This clonotype has only a few counts. The chain carries TRBV20-1 and TRBJ2-5; tentative D call: TRBD2 (6 bases). The CDR3 is 15 amino acids. Per germline, CDR1 DFQATT and CDR2 SNEGSKA (reference sequence). Trimming shortened V by 3 bases and J by 6 bases, and 20 bases separated the two germline ends. The CDR3 nucleotides read TGCAGTGCTAGTTCCGGGGGAGTGGCCTTCCAGACCCAGTACTTC. Protein sequence: CSASSGGVAFQTQYF.

In this sample, this clonotype turned up many times. A junction end diverges from the germline sequence, so it may reflect a read error. This sequence joins TRBV7-6 and TRBJ1-4; the D is unclear. The germline V gene encodes CDR1 SGHVS and CDR2 FNYEAQ. The length of the CDR3 is 14 residues. The CDR3 DNA reads TGTGCCAGCAGCCTAGCCGGGTCGAATGAAAAACTGTTTTTT. Translation: CASSLAGSNEKLFF.

This clonotype was observed at least ten times. The chain employs TRBV7-9 and TRBJ1-4, with 7 bases that match TRBD1. CDR1 is SEHNR and CDR2 is FQNEAQ in the germline V gene (reference sequence). CDR3 size: 15 residues. The V gene end was trimmed by 5 bases and the J gene end by 4 bases; junction bases not matched to a gene: 7. In DNA form, the CDR3 reads TGTGCCAGCAGCCCGACGACAGGGAGTAATGAAAAACTGTTTTTT. Amino acid sequence: CASSPTTGSNEKLFF.

This chain joins TRBV11-2 and TRBJ2-4; D is perhaps TRBD1 (6 bases). The V and J ends lost 0 bases and 1 base respectively, with 19 bases between them. Per germline, CDR1 SGHAT and CDR2 FQNNGV. This CDR3 contains 19 residues. DNA of the CDR3: TGTGCCAGCAGCTTAGATATGGGGCAGGGGAAGAGGGCCAAAAACATTCAGTACTTC. Its translation is CASSLDMGQGKRAKNIQYF.

This clonotype was recorded only once. A much larger clone differs by one base, so this may be a read error. J is TRBJ2-3 and V is TRBV5-5; 8 positions match TRBD2. The CDR3 covers 15 residues. Per the germline V gene, CDR1 is SGHKS and CDR2 is YYEKEE (reference sequence). The CDR3 is CANSSRTSFSDTQYF. The CDR3 nucleotides are TGTGCCAACAGCTCAAGGACTAGCTTCTCAGATACGCAGTATTTT.

This chain uses TRBV10-3 with TRBJ1-5, with D possibly TRBD1 on 5 matching bases. The V gene's germline CDR1 is ENHRY and CDR2 SYGVKD. V lost 2 bases, J lost 11 bases, and 7 bases lay in between. The CDR3 covers 11 residues. The CDR3 sequence is CAISEGTSQHF. CDR3 nucleotides: TGTGCCATCAGTGAGGGGACGTCCCAGCATTTT.

This clonotype was seen ten or more times. This rearrangement joins TRBV29-1 to TRBJ2-3; D is unresolved. The germline CDR1 and CDR2 sequences are SQVTM and ANQGSEA. Trimming took 3 bases from V and 6 from J, leaving 10 bases between them. This CDR3 comprises 12 residues. The CDR3 spells CSVEAILDTQYF. The CDR3, as DNA: TGCAGCGTTGAGGCCATATTGGATACGCAGTATTTT.

At least ten counts were recorded for this clonotype. The rearrangement joins TRBV3-1 to TRBJ1-6; tentatively, D is TRBD1 (5 bases). The CDR3 consists of 13 residues. Germline values: CDR1 LGHDT, CDR2 YNNKEL (reference sequence). V lost 4 bases to trimming and J lost 9 bases, with 10 bases between them. This CDR3 is CASSPRAASPLHF. The CDR3 region has the DNA TGTGCCAGCAGCCCCAGGGCAGCTTCACCCCTCCACTTT. Complete variable domain (other parts from reference TRBV3-1 and TRBJ1-6): DTAVSQTPKYLVTQMGNDKSIKCEQNLGHDTMYWYKQDSKKFLKIMFSYNNKELIINETVPNRFSPKSPDKAHLNLHINSLELGDSAVYFCASSPRAASPLHFGNGTRLTVT.